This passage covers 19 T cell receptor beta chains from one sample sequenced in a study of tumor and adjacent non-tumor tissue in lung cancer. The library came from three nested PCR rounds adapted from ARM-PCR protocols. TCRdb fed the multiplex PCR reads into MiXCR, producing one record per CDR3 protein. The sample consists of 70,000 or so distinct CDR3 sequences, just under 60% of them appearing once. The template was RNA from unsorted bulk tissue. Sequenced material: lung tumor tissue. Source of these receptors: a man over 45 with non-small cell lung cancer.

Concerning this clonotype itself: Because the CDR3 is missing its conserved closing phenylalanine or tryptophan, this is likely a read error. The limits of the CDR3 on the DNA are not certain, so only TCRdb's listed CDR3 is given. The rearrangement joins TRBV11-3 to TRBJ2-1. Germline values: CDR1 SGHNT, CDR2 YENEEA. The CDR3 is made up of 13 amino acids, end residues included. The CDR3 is CASSLGSRNEQSL.

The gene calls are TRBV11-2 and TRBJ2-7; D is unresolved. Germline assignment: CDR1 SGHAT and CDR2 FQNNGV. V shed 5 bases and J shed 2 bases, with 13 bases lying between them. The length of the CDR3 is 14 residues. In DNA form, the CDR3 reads TGTGCCAGCAGCAATGCCCCCGGCCCCTACGAGCAGTACTTC. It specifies CASSNAPGPYEQYF.

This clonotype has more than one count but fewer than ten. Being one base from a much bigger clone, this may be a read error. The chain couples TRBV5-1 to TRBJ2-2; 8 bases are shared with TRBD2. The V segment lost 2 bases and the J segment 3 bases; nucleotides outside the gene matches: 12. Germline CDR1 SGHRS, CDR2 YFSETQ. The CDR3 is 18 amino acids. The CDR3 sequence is CASSFSRQAGVDTGELFF. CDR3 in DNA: TGCGCCAGCAGCTTTTCGAGACAAGCGGGAGTTGACACCGGGGAGCTGTTTTTT. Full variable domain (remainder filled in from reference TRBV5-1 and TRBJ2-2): KAGVTQTPRYLIKTRGQQVTLSCSPISGHRSVSWYQQTPGQGLQFLFEYFSETQRNKGNFPGRFSGRQFSNSRSEMNVSTLELGDSALYLCASSFSRQAGVDTGELFFGEGSRLTVL.

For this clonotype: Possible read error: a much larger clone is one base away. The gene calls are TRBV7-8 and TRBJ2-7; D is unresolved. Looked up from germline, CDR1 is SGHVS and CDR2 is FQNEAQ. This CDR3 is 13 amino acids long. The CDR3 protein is CASSSPSSYEEYF. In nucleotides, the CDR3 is TGTGCCAGCAGCTCGCCGAGCTCCTACGAGGAGTACTTC.

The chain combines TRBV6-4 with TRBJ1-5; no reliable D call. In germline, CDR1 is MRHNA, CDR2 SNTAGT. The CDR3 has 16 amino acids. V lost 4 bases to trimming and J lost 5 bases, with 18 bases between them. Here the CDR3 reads CASSGLEAIEYQPQHF. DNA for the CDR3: TGTGCCAGCAGTGGACTTGAGGCCATAGAATATCAGCCCCAGCATTTT.

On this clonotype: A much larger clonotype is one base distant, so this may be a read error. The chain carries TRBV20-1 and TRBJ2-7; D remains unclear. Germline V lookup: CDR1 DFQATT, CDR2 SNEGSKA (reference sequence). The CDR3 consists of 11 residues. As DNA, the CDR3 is TGCACTACCAGGACGGCCTACGAGCAGTACTTC. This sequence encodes CTTRTAYEQYF.

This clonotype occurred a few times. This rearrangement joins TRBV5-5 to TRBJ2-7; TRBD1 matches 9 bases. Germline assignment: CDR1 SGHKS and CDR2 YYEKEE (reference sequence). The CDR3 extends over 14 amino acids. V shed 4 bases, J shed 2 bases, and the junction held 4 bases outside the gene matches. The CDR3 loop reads CASSVRDRAYEQYF. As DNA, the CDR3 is TGTGCCAGCAGCGTACGGGACAGGGCCTACGAGCAGTACTTC.

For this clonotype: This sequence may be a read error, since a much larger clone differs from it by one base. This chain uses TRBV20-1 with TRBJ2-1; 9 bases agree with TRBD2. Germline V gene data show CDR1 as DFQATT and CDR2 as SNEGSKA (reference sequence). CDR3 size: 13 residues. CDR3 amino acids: CSALLAGHNGQFF. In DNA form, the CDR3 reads TGCAGTGCCCTACTAGCGGGCCACAATGGGCAGTTCTTC.

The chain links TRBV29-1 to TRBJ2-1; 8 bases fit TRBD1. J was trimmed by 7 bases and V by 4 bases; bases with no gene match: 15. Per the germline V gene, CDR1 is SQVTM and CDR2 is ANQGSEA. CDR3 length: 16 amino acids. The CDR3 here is CSVADPGRQGTNEQFF. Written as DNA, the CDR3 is TGCAGCGTTGCAGATCCGGGGCGACAGGGGACGAATGAGCAGTTCTTC.

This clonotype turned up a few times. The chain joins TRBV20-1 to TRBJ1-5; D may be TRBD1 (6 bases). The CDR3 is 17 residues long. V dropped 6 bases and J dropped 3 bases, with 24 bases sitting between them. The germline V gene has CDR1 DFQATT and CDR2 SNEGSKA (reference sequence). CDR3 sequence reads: CSAEHRLGALSNQPQHF. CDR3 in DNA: TGCAGTGCCGAACATAGGTTGGGGGCGCTTTCCAATCAGCCCCAGCATTTT.

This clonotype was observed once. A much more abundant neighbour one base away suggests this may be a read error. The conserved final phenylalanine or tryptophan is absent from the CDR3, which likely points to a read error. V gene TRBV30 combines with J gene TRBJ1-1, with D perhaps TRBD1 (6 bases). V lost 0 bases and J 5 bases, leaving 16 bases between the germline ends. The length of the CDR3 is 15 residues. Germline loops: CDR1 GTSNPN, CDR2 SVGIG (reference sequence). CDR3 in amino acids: CAWSVGGAGGTEAFY. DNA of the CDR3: TGTGCCTGGAGTGTAGGGGGGGCGGGAGGAACTGAAGCTTTCTAT.

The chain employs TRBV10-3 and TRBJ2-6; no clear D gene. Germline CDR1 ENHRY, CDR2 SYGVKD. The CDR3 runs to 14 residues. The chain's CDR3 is CIISRSGGANVLTF. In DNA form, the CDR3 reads TGTATCATCAGTCGGTCCGGGGGGGCCAACGTCCTGACTTTC.

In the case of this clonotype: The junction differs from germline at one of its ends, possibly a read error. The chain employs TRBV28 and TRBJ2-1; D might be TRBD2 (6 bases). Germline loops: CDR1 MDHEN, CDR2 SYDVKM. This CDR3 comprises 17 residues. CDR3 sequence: CASSAQGGRTTGDERFF. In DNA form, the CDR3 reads TGTGCCAGCAGTGCTCAAGGCGGAAGAACTACGGGAGATGAGCGGTTCTTC.

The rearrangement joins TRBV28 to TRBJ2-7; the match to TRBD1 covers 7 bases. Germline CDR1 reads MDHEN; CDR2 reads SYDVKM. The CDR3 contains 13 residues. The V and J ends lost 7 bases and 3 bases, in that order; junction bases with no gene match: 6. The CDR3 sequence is CASMTGQIYEQYF. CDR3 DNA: TGTGCCAGCATGACGGGACAGATCTACGAGCAGTACTTC.

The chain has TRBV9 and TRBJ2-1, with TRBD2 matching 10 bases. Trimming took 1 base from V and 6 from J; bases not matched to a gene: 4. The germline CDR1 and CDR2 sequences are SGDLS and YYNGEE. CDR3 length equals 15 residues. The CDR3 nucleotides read TGTGCCAGCAGCGTACTAGCGGGAGTAGGCAATGAGCAGTTCTTC. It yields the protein CASSVLAGVGNEQFF.

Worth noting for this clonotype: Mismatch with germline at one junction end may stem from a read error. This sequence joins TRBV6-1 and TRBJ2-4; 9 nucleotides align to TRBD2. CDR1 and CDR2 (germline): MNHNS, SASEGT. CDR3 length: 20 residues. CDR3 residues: CAGSLMMGGGAFIAKNIQYF. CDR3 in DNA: TGTGCCGGCAGTTTGATGATGGGCGGGGGGGCCTTCATAGCCAAAAACATTCAGTACTTC.

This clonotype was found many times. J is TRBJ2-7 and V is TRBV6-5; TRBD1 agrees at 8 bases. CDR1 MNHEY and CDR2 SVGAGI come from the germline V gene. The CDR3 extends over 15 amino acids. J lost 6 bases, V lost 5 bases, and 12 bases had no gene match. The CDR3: CASSTLSGGEAEQYF. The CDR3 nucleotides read TGTGCCAGCAGTACTCTCTCAGGGGGCGAGGCCGAGCAGTACTTC.

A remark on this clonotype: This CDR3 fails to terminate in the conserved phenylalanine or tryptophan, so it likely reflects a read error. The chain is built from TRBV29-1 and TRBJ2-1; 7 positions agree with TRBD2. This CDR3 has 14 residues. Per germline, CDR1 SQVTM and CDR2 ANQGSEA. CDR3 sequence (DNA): TGCAGCGTTGAAACCAGCGGGGCTTACAGTGAGCAGTTCCTC. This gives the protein CSVETSGAYSEQFL.

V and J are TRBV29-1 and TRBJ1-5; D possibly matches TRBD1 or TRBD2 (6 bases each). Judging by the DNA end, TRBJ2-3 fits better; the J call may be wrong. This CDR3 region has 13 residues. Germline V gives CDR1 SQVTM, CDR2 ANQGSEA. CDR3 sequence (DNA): TGCAGCGTGGGGGGCGGTTTTAATCAACCCCAGTATTTT. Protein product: CSVGGGFNQPQYF.